This TCR beta chain was profiled in a study of CXCR3-negative and CXCR3-positive naive CD8 T cells. Points on this clonotype: What it recognizes is unknown.

The CDR3 sequence is 13 residues long. Germline V gene lookup returns CDR1 MDHEN and CDR2 SYDVKM. The study, taken as a whole, reports: Similar TRBV-TRBJ gene usage was seen in naive CXCR3-negative and CXCR3-positive cells, but not in memory cells. Expression of CXCR3 was partially reduced after cryopreservation, and fresh PBMCs were used in most assays.

All TRB cDNA libraries came from 5' RACE performed with UMI labels. Following a re-call of the 5' RACE reads, TCRdb has one entry per CDR3 protein and lacks DNA. In all, the sample yields under 85,000 distinct CDR3 sequences. The sample consisted of naive CXCR3- CD8+ T cells from blood. Specified subset: CD45RO-CCR7+CD27+CD95- naive CD8+ T cells lacking CXCR3 (TNR3-). This receptor was taken from a human donor in good health. Some clones in this sample may be carry-over from other donors' samples. The chain joins TRBV28 to TRBJ1-5. The CDR3 protein is CASSLIDNQPQHF.